This is a list of T cell receptor beta chains from one sample in a study of T cells in Graves' hyperthyroidism and ophthalmopathy. TCRdb processed the multiplex PCR reads anew with MiXCR; each CDR3 protein has one entry. The sample has some 180,000 distinct CDR3 sequences; less than 20% are singletons. The sample taken for sequencing was blood. Receptors originate from a woman aged 50 to 60 with Graves' hyperthyroidism. The CDR3 runs from the conserved cysteine through the conserved F or W. A D gene is named only where the DNA matches it firmly. Clone size is shown for a subset of rows, as once, few, many or a class of expanded clone.

V	J	D	size	CDR3	DNA
TRBV5-1	TRBJ2-1	TRBD1	many	CASSPTGHSYNEQFF	TGCGCCAGCAGCCCGACAGGGCACTCCTACAATGAGCAGTTCTTC
TRBV4-1	TRBJ2-5	NA	many	CASSQAGPETQYF	TGCGCCAGCAGCCAAGCAGGACCAGAGACCCAGTACTTC
TRBV2	TRBJ2-7	TRBD2	NA	CASRGGGFYEQYF	TGTGCCAGCAGGGGGGGGGGTTTCTACGAGCAGTACTTC
TRBV10-3	TRBJ2-3	NA	NA	CAIRNFTDTQYF	TGTGCCATCAGGAACTTCACAGATACGCAGTATTTT
TRBV20-1	TRBJ2-2	TRBD2	NA	CSVVPGAGTGELFF	TGCAGCGTTGTTCCGGGAGCGGGAACCGGGGAGCTGTTTTTT
TRBV27	TRBJ2-7	TRBD1	NA	CASRVIGTGGYEQYF	TGTGCCAGCAGGGTCATAGGGACAGGGGGCTACGAGCAGTACTTC
TRBV10-3	TRBJ2-5	NA	few	CAIRKSGQIKETQYF	TGTGCCATCAGGAAATCCGGACAGATTAAAGAGACCCAGTACTTC
TRBV19	TRBJ2-2	NA	NA	CASNFGVDTGELFF	TGTGCCAGTAATTTCGGGGTTGACACCGGGGAGCTGTTTTTT
TRBV24-1	TRBJ1-1	NA	many	CATSGASNTEAFF	TGTGCCACCAGTGGGGCCTCGAACACTGAAGCTTTCTTT
TRBV6-1	TRBJ1-5	NA	few	CASSDGGGVQPQHF	TGTGCCAGCAGTGACGGGGGAGGGGTGCAGCCCCAGCATTTT
TRBV11-2	TRBJ2-2	NA	NA	CASSLDQIRGTANTGELFF	TGTGCCAGCAGCTTAGATCAGATTCGGGGGACGGCGAACACCGGGGAGCTGTTTTTT
TRBV2	TRBJ2-5	NA	few	CASSWMGEGETQYF	TGTGCCAGCAGTTGGATGGGGGAAGGAGAGACCCAGTACTTC
TRBV28	TRBJ1-1	NA	many	CASRRPVNTEAFF	TGTGCCAGCAGAAGGCCTGTGAACACTGAAGCTTTCTTT
TRBV6-1	TRBJ1-1	TRBD1	NA	CASSSRDREAFF	TGTGCCAGCAGTTCCCGGGACAGGGAAGCTTTCTTT
TRBV6-1	TRBJ2-3	NA	many	CASSALVRADTQYF	TGTGCCAGCAGTGCACTAGTCAGGGCAGATACGCAGTATTTT
TRBV7-2	TRBJ1-4	TRBD1	NA	CASSEWDSNERLFF	TGTGCCAGCAGCGAGTGGGACAGTAATGAAAGACTGTTTTTT